The T cell receptor (beta chain) under discussion was sequenced for a study of cytomegalovirus exposure and HLA in healthy donors. This CDR3 is built from 15 residues. CDR1 and CDR2 from the germline V gene are KGHSH and LQKENI. The V end lost 1 base, the J end lost 0 bases, and 9 bases lay between the germline ends. Study-level findings and limits: Being indistinguishable, some V segments were excluded, TRBV6-2 and TRBV6-3 among them.

Amplification used 60 Vbeta primers and 13 Jbeta primers. Clones were sequenced by immunoSEQ multiplex PCR, and TCRdb holds only the in-frame ones, with some missing. The sample holds 150,000 to 200,000 clones; just over 70% are singletons and the top ten take about 4.5%. This clone was seen a handful of times. The antigen remains undetermined. Material: PBMCs. This receptor was identified in a man aged 18 to 30 in good health and CMV-seropositive. J is TRBJ1-1 and V is TRBV18; tentatively, D is TRBD1 (6 bases). CDR3 coding DNA: TGTGCCAGCTCACCACAGGACAGCATGAACACTGAAGCTTTCTTT. Its translation is CASSPQDSMNTEAFF.